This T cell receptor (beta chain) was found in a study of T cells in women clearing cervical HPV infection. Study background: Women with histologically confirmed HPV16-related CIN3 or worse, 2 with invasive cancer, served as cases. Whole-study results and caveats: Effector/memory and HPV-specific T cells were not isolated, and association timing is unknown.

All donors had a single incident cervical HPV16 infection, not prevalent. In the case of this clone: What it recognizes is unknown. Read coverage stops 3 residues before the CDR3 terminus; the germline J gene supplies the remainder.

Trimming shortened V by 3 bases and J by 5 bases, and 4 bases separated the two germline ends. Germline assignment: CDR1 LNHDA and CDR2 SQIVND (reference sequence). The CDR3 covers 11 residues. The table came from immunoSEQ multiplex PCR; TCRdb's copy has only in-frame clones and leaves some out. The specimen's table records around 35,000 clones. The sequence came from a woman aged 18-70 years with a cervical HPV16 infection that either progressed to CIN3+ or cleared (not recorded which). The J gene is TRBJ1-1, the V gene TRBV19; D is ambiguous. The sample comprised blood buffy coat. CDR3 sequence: CASSMRTEAFF. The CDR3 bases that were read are TGTGCCAGTAGTATGAGGACTGAA.